The following is a T cell receptor beta chain sequence with its context. CDR3 length equals 13 residues. Looked up from germline, CDR1 is SNHLY and CDR2 is FYNNEI. The V gene end was trimmed by 8 bases and the J gene end by 6 bases; junction bases not matched to a gene: 6. TCRdb's table, derived via immunoSEQ multiplex PCR, lists solely in-frame clones and lacks some. Here the sample spans fewer than 90,000 clones, under 95% being singletons. The data derive from a study of T cell changes during pregnancy in multiple sclerosis. The chain combines TRBV2 with TRBJ2-3, with 9 bases identical to TRBD2. The starting material was peripheral blood, obtained in the second trimester of pregnancy. This clonotype was sampled from a female donor with multiple sclerosis, enrolled in a pregnancy study. This CDR3 reads CASSAGGGDTQYF. CDR3 sequence (DNA): TGTGCCAGCTCAGCGGGGGGCGGGGATACGCAGTATTTT.